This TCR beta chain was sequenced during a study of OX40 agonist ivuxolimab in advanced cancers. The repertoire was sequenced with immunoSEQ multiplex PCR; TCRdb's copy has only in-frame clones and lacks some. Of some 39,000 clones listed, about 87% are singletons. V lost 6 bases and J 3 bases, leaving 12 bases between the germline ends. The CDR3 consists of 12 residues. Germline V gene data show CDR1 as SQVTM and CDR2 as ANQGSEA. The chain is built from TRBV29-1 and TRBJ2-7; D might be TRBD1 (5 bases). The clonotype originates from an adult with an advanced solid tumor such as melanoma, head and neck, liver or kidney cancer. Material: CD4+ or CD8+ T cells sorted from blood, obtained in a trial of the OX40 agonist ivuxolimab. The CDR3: CSVATDGYEQYF. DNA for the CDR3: TGCAGCGTAGCGACAGACGGCTACGAGCAGTACTTC.